A selection of T cell receptor beta chains follows, all from one sample in a study of cytomegalovirus exposure and HLA in healthy donors. The protocol was immunoSEQ multiplex PCR, while the TCRdb copy is restricted to in-frame clones and leaves out a portion. This specimen shows approximately 190,000 clones; the ten leading clones hold approximately 0.74%. Sequencing was carried out using PBMCs. Receptor source: a boy between 10 and 17 years old in good health and CMV-seronegative. CDR3s include the opening cysteine and the closing phenylalanine or tryptophan. Each record gives: V gene, J gene, D gene, CDR3 DNA, CDR3 protein. The D gene is left open where the match is weak.

v_call: TRBV6-1; j_call: TRBJ2-5; d_call: TRBD1; cdr3_nt: TGTGCCAGCAGTGACCGGGACAGGGGGCTGGCTCAAGAGACCCAGTACTTC; cdr3_aa: CASSDRDRGLAQETQYF
v_call: TRBV10-3; j_call: TRBJ2-7; d_call: TRBD2; cdr3_nt: TGTGCCATCAGTAACGGGGGGGGAGTGGCCTACGAGCAGTACTTC; cdr3_aa: CAISNGGGVAYEQYF
v_call: TRBV28; j_call: TRBJ1-5; d_call: -; cdr3_nt: TGTGCCAGCAGTTTAAGCCTTAGCAATCAGCCCCAGCATTTT; cdr3_aa: CASSLSLSNQPQHF
v_call: TRBV7-2; j_call: TRBJ1-6; d_call: TRBD1; cdr3_nt: TGTGCCAGCAGCCCAGGGACAGGAAGCAATTCACCCCTCCACTTT; cdr3_aa: CASSPGTGSNSPLHF
v_call: TRBV28; j_call: TRBJ1-3; d_call: TRBD1; cdr3_nt: TGTGCCAGCCTCCCGGGACAGAGAATGGGGTCTGGAAACACCATATATTTT; cdr3_aa: CASLPGQRMGSGNTIYF
v_call: TRBV10-3; j_call: TRBJ2-3; d_call: TRBD1; cdr3_nt: TGTGCCACCCAGGGACAGGGCGAGGAAGATACGCAGTATTTT; cdr3_aa: CATQGQGEEDTQYF
v_call: TRBV18; j_call: TRBJ2-1; d_call: TRBD2; cdr3_nt: TGTGCCAGCTCACCTGTTAGCGGGGATAATGAGCAGTTCTTC; cdr3_aa: CASSPVSGDNEQFF
v_call: TRBV11-2; j_call: TRBJ2-3; d_call: -; cdr3_nt: TGTGCCAGCAGCTTTACTAACACAGATACGCAGTATTTT; cdr3_aa: CASSFTNTDTQYF
v_call: TRBV30; j_call: TRBJ1-2; d_call: -; cdr3_nt: TGTGCCTGGACTTATACACAGGGTACCTATGGCTACACCTTC; cdr3_aa: CAWTYTQGTYGYTF
v_call: TRBV27; j_call: TRBJ1-6; d_call: TRBD1; cdr3_nt: TGTGCCAGCAGCCACGACAGGGAAGGGTATTCACCCCTCCACTTT; cdr3_aa: CASSHDREGYSPLHF
v_call: TRBV2; j_call: TRBJ2-1; d_call: TRBD1; cdr3_nt: TGTGCCAGCGGGGACAGAAATGGCAATGAGCAGTTCTTC; cdr3_aa: CASGDRNGNEQFF
v_call: TRBV5-6; j_call: TRBJ1-2; d_call: TRBD1; cdr3_nt: TGTGCCAGCAGGAGTCTGACCGGGACAGAAAGGGACGGCTACACCTTC; cdr3_aa: CASRSLTGTERDGYTF
v_call: TRBV4-1; j_call: TRBJ1-1; d_call: TRBD1; cdr3_nt: TGCGCCAGCAGCCAAGGGGAGGGACAGGTTGCTTACACTGAAGCTTTCTTT; cdr3_aa: CASSQGEGQVAYTEAFF
v_call: TRBV11-2; j_call: TRBJ1-6; d_call: -; cdr3_nt: TGTGCCAGCGGCAACAAGGGGTCATCTAAACTTGGTTATTCACCCCTCCACTTT; cdr3_aa: CASGNKGSSKLGYSPLHF
v_call: TRBV7-2; j_call: TRBJ1-5; d_call: TRBD1; cdr3_nt: TGTGCCAGCAGCTTAGGAGTACACCGGGACAGTTGGAATCAGCCCCAGCATTTT; cdr3_aa: CASSLGVHRDSWNQPQHF
v_call: TRBV5-1; j_call: TRBJ1-1; d_call: -; cdr3_nt: TGCGCCAGCAGCCAGTTTCAGGGGATGAACACTGAAGCTTTCTTT; cdr3_aa: CASSQFQGMNTEAFF
v_call: TRBV19; j_call: TRBJ2-6; d_call: -; cdr3_nt: TGTGCCGCGGGACGTACATTTGCATCTGGGGCCAACGTCCTGACTTTC; cdr3_aa: CAAGRTFASGANVLTF
v_call: TRBV14; j_call: TRBJ2-3; d_call: -; cdr3_nt: TGTGCCAGCAGCCAAAACGTCAGGGCCCGTAGCACAGATACGCAGTATTTT; cdr3_aa: CASSQNVRARSTDTQYF
v_call: TRBV10-1; j_call: TRBJ2-3; d_call: TRBD2; cdr3_nt: TGCGCCAGCAGTGAGCTAGCGGGGGGACCAGATACGCAGTATTTT; cdr3_aa: CASSELAGGPDTQYF
v_call: TRBV5-1; j_call: TRBJ1-1; d_call: -; cdr3_nt: TGCGCCAGCAGTTTTCCGGACATGATCTCTGAAGCTTTCTTT; cdr3_aa: CASSFPDMISEAFF
v_call: TRBV13; j_call: TRBJ1-4; d_call: -; cdr3_nt: TGTGCCAGCAAAGAGGCAACTAATGAAAAACTGTTTTTT; cdr3_aa: CASKEATNEKLFF
v_call: TRBV29-1; j_call: TRBJ2-1; d_call: TRBD2; cdr3_nt: TGCAGCTCTTCGCGGGGGGCGGGCAATGAGCAGTTCTTC; cdr3_aa: CSSSRGAGNEQFF
v_call: TRBV27; j_call: TRBJ1-5; d_call: -; cdr3_nt: TGTGCCAGCAGTTTATCGCGGGGGAGCAATCAGCCCCAGCATTTT; cdr3_aa: CASSLSRGSNQPQHF
v_call: TRBV27; j_call: TRBJ1-1; d_call: TRBD1; cdr3_nt: TGTGCCAGCAGTTACCAGACAGGGAGAATGACTTTCTTT; cdr3_aa: CASSYQTGRMTFF
v_call: TRBV19; j_call: TRBJ1-1; d_call: TRBD1; cdr3_nt: TGTGCCAGTAGTAAACAGGGGCTCGCTGAAGCTTTCTTT; cdr3_aa: CASSKQGLAEAFF
v_call: TRBV5-1; j_call: TRBJ2-3; d_call: TRBD2; cdr3_nt: TGCGCCAGCAGCTCCGGACTAGCAAATCCCACAGATACGCAGTATTTT; cdr3_aa: CASSSGLANPTDTQYF
v_call: TRBV7-9; j_call: TRBJ2-6; d_call: -; cdr3_nt: TGTGCCAGCAGCGCCTCAACAGGGCCCTCTGGGGCCAACGTCCTGACTTTC; cdr3_aa: CASSASTGPSGANVLTF
v_call: TRBV7-7; j_call: TRBJ2-3; d_call: -; cdr3_nt: TGTGCTAGCAGCTTTAAGGCAGGGGGCACAGATACGCAGTATTTT; cdr3_aa: CASSFKAGGTDTQYF
v_call: TRBV5-4; j_call: TRBJ2-2; d_call: -; cdr3_nt: TGTGCCAGCAGCTTGGGGCGGGGTGTTGCCGGGGAGCTGTTTTTT; cdr3_aa: CASSLGRGVAGELFF